The 29 T cell receptor beta chains listed next were all sequenced from one sample in a study of T cells after yellow fever vaccination. TCRdb re-derived calls from the 5' RACE reads in MiXCR, one entry per CDR3 protein. The sample has 300,000 or so distinct CDR3 sequences; about 4% are singletons. Source: PBMCs, taken 5 days after the yellow fever booster vaccination. Source of these receptors: a young man who received the YFV17D yellow fever vaccine.

The chain joins TRBV28 to TRBJ1-6, with TRBD1 as a possible D gene (5 bases). The CDR3 is made up of 14 amino acids. The V and J ends lost 5 bases and 6 bases respectively, with 11 bases between them. CDR1 and CDR2 from the germline V gene are MDHEN and SYDVKM. CDR3 DNA: TGTGCCAGCAGTGCCAGGGTATCTAATTCACCCCTCCACTTT. Residues: CASSARVSNSPLHF.

In DNA form, the CDR3 reads TGCGCCAGCAGTACCGGGACAGCAAAAGCTAATGAAAAACTGTTTTTT. Its protein product is CASSTGTAKANEKLFF. The chain carries TRBV5-1 and TRBJ1-4; 7 bases are shared with TRBD1. J was trimmed by 3 bases and V by 5 bases; bases with no gene match: 10. Germline V gives CDR1 SGHRS, CDR2 YFSETQ. The CDR3 runs 16 residues.

The V and J genes are TRBV7-9 and TRBJ2-7, with TRBD1 matching 8 bases. CDR1 and CDR2 from the germline V gene are SEHNR and FQNEAQ (reference sequence). After removal of 6 bases from V and 2 bases from J, the junction contained 9 bases not matched to a gene. CDR3 size: 15 residues. The CDR3 DNA is TGTGCCAGCAGTCCGACAGGGGATGTGGCCTACGAGCAGTACGTC. The encoded protein is CASSPTGDVAYEQYV.

The rearrangement joins TRBV29-1 to TRBJ1-1; D is perhaps TRBD1 (5 bases). Germline V lookup: CDR1 SQVTM, CDR2 ANQGSEA. Trimming shortened V by 4 bases and J by 5 bases, and 14 bases separated the two germline ends. The CDR3 length is 13 residues. The CDR3 loop reads CSVALQERTEAFF. In DNA form, the CDR3 reads TGCAGCGTTGCCCTACAGGAAAGGACTGAAGCTTTCTTT.

This clonotype showed up just a few times. This chain uses TRBV6-1 with TRBJ2-3, with 8 positions matching TRBD2. V lost 6 bases to trimming and J lost 1 base; unmatched junction nucleotides: 6. The CDR3 extends over 15 amino acids. The germline CDR1 and CDR2 sequences are MNHNS and SASEGT. CDR3 region: CASSAGLGGTDTQYF. The CDR3 region has the DNA TGTGCCAGCAGCGCGGGACTAGGGGGCACAGATACGCAGTATTTT.

The rearrangement joins TRBV20-1 to TRBJ1-2, with D uncertain. The CDR3 is 14 residues long. V shed 0 bases and J shed 4 bases, with 12 bases lying between them. The germline CDR1 and CDR2 sequences are DFQATT and SNEGSKA (reference sequence). The CDR3 region has the DNA TGCAGTGCTAGAGAGACCCTCGGCGCCTATGGCTACACCTTC. Protein sequence: CSARETLGAYGYTF.

This clonotype was seen a few times. The chain uses TRBV6-5 and TRBJ2-2; D ambiguous. The length of the CDR3 is 15 residues. V gave up 8 bases and J gave up 4 bases, with 17 bases separating them. Germline-derived CDR1 and CDR2 are MNHEY and SVGAGI. CDR3 in amino acids: CASLDPSWGTGELFF. CDR3 nucleotide sequence: TGTGCCAGCCTCGACCCTAGTTGGGGCACCGGGGAGCTGTTTTTT.

This clonotype was detected ten times or more. This chain connects TRBV5-1 to TRBJ1-1; D is uncertain. Germline values: CDR1 SGHRS, CDR2 YFSETQ. This CDR3 has 13 amino acids. Trimming removed 1 base at V and 1 base at J, with 5 bases between. The CDR3 is CASSLLGNTEAFF. For the CDR3, the DNA is TGCGCCAGCAGCTTGTTGGGGAACACTGAAGCTTTCTTT.

This clonotype occurred a few times. The chain uses TRBV20-1 and TRBJ1-6; TRBD1 aligns across 7 bases. The V and J ends lost 0 bases and 9 bases, in that order; junction bases with no gene match: 11. The CDR3 has 16 amino acids. Germline V gene data show CDR1 as DFQATT and CDR2 as SNEGSKA (reference sequence). As DNA, the CDR3 is TGCAGTGCTAGAGATGTGATCCGGGACAGCTTTTCACCCCTCCACTTT. This gives the protein CSARDVIRDSFSPLHF.

This clonotype was detected a few times. The V gene is TRBV5-6, the J gene TRBJ2-3, with TRBD2 identical over 9 bases. From germline, CDR1 is SGHDT and CDR2 YYEEEE. CDR3 length: 16 residues. V was pared by 4 bases and J by 2 bases, with 8 bases of the junction left unmatched. The CDR3 sequence: CASSLRLAGTTDTQYF. The CDR3 nucleotides are TGTGCCAGCAGCCTGAGGCTAGCGGGGACCACAGATACGCAGTATTTT.

The rearrangement uses TRBV4-1 and TRBJ2-3, with a tentative D call TRBD2 (5 bases). The CDR3 spans 15 residues. Trimming left V 3 bases short and J 10 bases short, with 20 bases between. Germline assignment: CDR1 MGHRA and CDR2 YSYEKL. The CDR3 is CASSQEALAGIAQYF. The CDR3 DNA sequence: TGCGCCAGCAGCCAGGAGGCCCTAGCAGGAATTGCGCAGTATTTT.

This clonotype was seen more than once but under ten times. This chain joins TRBV20-1 and TRBJ2-7; no clear D. Germline V gene data show CDR1 as DFQATT and CDR2 as SNEGSKA (reference sequence). The V gene lost 2 bases and the J gene lost 3 bases, with 5 bases spanning the gap. This CDR3 has 11 amino acids. The CDR3 region is CSARIDYEQYF. The DNA for the CDR3 is TGCAGTGCTAGAATAGACTACGAGCAGTACTTC.

This clonotype has ten or more counts. The gene calls are TRBV29-1 and TRBJ2-7; D is unclear. The CDR3 sequence is 12 residues long. CDR1 is SQVTM and CDR2 is ANQGSEA in the germline V gene. The V end lost 6 bases, the J end lost 6 bases, and 15 bases lay between the germline ends. The CDR3 reads CSVRKDRTEQYF. The CDR3 region has the DNA TGCAGCGTCCGGAAAGATAGGACCGAGCAGTACTTC.

This clonotype has more than one count but fewer than ten. The chain recombines TRBV13 with TRBJ1-1, with D possibly being TRBD1 (6 bases). The length of the CDR3 is 13 residues. Germline values: CDR1 PRHDT, CDR2 FYEKMQ (reference sequence). The germline V and J ends were trimmed by 8 bases and 5 bases, with 15 bases remaining between them. This CDR3 is CASATNTGTEAFF. The DNA of the CDR3 is TGTGCCAGCGCCACCAACACAGGGACTGAAGCTTTCTTT.

Worth noting for this clonotype: A read error may be the cause here, since a much bigger clone is one base away. The genes are TRBV5-4 and TRBJ1-2; 9 positions match TRBD1. Looked up from germline, CDR1 is SGHNT and CDR2 is YYREEE (reference sequence). The CDR3 loop spans 14 amino acids. CDR3 amino acids: CASSPGQGWYGHTF. The CDR3 DNA reads as TGTGCCAGCAGCCCTGGACAGGGGTGGTATGGCCACACCTTC.

This clonotype was seen more than once but under ten times. J is TRBJ2-3 and V is TRBV20-1; weak D call: TRBD1 (6 bases). Trimming cost V 5 bases and J 2 bases, with 17 bases left between them. This CDR3 is 15 amino acids long. The germline CDR1 and CDR2 sequences are DFQATT and SNEGSKA (reference sequence). CDR3 DNA: TGCAGTGCTGGGCTTACAGGGATCTACACAGATACGCAGTATTTT. Translation gives CSAGLTGIYTDTQYF.

This clonotype appeared a few times. The chain is built from TRBV6-6 and TRBJ1-6, with 10 positions matching TRBD1. Germline CDR1 and CDR2: MNHNY and SVGAGI (reference sequence). This CDR3 has 15 residues. J lost 7 bases, V lost 4 bases, and 4 bases had no gene match. The CDR3 nucleotides are TGTGCCAGCAGTTCCCGGGACAGGGGAAATTCACCCCTCCACTTT. Translation gives CASSSRDRGNSPLHF.

This clonotype occurred many times. This sequence joins TRBV7-2 and TRBJ1-2, with 7 bases matching TRBD1. Germline-derived CDR1 and CDR2 are SGHTA and FQGNSA. Trimming at V came to 1 base and at J to 4 bases, leaving 3 bases not matched to a gene. This CDR3 is 14 amino acids long. The CDR3: CASSLETGVYGYTF. As DNA, the CDR3 is TGTGCCAGCAGCTTAGAAACAGGGGTCTATGGCTACACCTTC.

This clonotype was seen ten or more times. The J gene is TRBJ2-3, the V gene TRBV5-1; perhaps D is TRBD1 or TRBD2 (5 bases each). The V gene's germline CDR1 is SGHRS and CDR2 YFSETQ. This CDR3 spans 14 amino acids. Trimming took off 1 base at V and 2 bases at J, with 8 bases between the two ends. The CDR3 sequence is CASSLMGDTDTQYF. CDR3 in DNA: TGCGCCAGCAGCTTGATGGGGGACACAGATACGCAGTATTTT.

This clonotype was picked up a small number of times. An end of the junction does not agree with germline; a read error may underlie this. The genes are TRBV4-2 and TRBJ2-1, with D perhaps matching TRBD2 (6 bases). The CDR3 length is 15 residues. The V gene's germline CDR1 is LGHNA and CDR2 YNFKEQ. CDR3: CASSHLEGRNRRRIF. The CDR3 region has the DNA TGTGCCAGCAGCCACCTAGAAGGGAGGAACAGGAGAAGGATCTTC.

This clonotype was observed a handful of times. The chain recombines TRBV12-3 or TRBV12-4 with TRBJ2-2, with D perhaps matching TRBD2 (6 bases). The V end was cut by 8 bases, the J end by 2 bases, with 15 bases between. This CDR3 is built from 15 residues. The CDR3 spells CASGVRGTNTGELFF. The CDR3 DNA reads as TGTGCCAGCGGGGTCCGGGGGACCAACACCGGGGAGCTGTTTTTT.

This sequence joins TRBV10-3 and TRBJ2-5, with 7 bases that match TRBD2. Unmatched junction bases numbered 10, after V lost 4 bases and J lost 5 bases. CDR3 length equals 15 residues. CDR1 ENHRY and CDR2 SYGVKD come from the germline V gene. This chain's CDR3 is CAISAGTTFPETQYF. The CDR3, as DNA: TGTGCCATCAGTGCTGGGACTACGTTCCCGGAGACCCAGTACTTC.

This clonotype showed up just a few times. This chain joins TRBV29-1 and TRBJ2-5; D is possibly TRBD2 (5 bases). This CDR3 is 13 amino acids long. The V end was cut by 8 bases, the J end by 3 bases, with 16 bases between. Looked up from germline, CDR1 is SQVTM and CDR2 is ANQGSEA. The CDR3 sequence: CSTYPGEKETQYF. CDR3 bases: TGCAGCACCTACCCCGGGGAGAAAGAGACCCAGTACTTC.

This clonotype has only a few counts. The chain has TRBV7-2 and TRBJ1-2; D is unclear. The CDR3 contains 13 residues. From germline, CDR1 is SGHTA and CDR2 FQGNSA. V was trimmed by 5 bases and J by 2 bases, leaving 9 bases between them. CDR3 sequence: CASSTRENYGYTF. The CDR3 DNA follows: TGTGCCAGCAGCACGAGAGAAAACTATGGCTACACCTTC.

This clonotype was detected only a few times. The J gene is TRBJ1-1, the V gene TRBV10-3; TRBD1 aligns across 8 bases. Germline-derived CDR1 and CDR2 are ENHRY and SYGVKD. The CDR3 runs 15 residues. V lost 3 bases to trimming and J lost 1 base; unmatched junction nucleotides: 4. In nucleotides, the CDR3 is TGTGCCATCAGTGAACCAGGGGGCCCGAACACTGAAGCTTTCTTT. Translation: CAISEPGGPNTEAFF.

This clonotype was recorded a few times. The V and J genes are TRBV4-1 and TRBJ1-2, with no clear D. Looked up from germline, CDR1 is MGHRA and CDR2 is YSYEKL. Trimming took 5 bases from V and 0 from J, leaving 10 bases between them. The CDR3 sequence is 14 residues long. Here the CDR3 reads CASSRGVSNYGYTF. CDR3 in DNA: TGCGCCAGCAGCAGAGGTGTTTCTAACTATGGCTACACCTTC.

This clonotype was detected only a few times. V is TRBV12-5 and J is TRBJ2-7; TRBD2 matches at 11 bases. The CDR3 totals 19 residues. Germline CDR1 is LGHNT and CDR2 is FRNRAP. V dropped 0 bases and J dropped 0; count of bases not matched to a gene: 10. The CDR3 nucleotides are TGTGCTAGTGGTTTGGTACTTGGGACTAGCGGCCTTTTCTCCTACGAGCAGTACTTC. Its translation is CASGLVLGTSGLFSYEQYF.

Ten or more counts support this clonotype. The chain is built from TRBV29-1 and TRBJ1-1; D unclear. Looked up from germline, CDR1 is SQVTM and CDR2 is ANQGSEA. The CDR3 is 13 amino acids. The V gene lost 3 bases and the J gene lost 4 bases, with 12 bases spanning the gap. CDR3 sequence reads: CSVEGGRFTEAFF. CDR3 DNA: TGCAGCGTTGAGGGTGGGAGGTTCACTGAAGCTTTCTTT.

This clonotype has only a few counts. The rearrangement links TRBV5-4 to TRBJ1-2; TRBD1 is a possible D gene (6 bases). The CDR3 is 14 amino acids. V dropped 4 bases and J dropped 3 bases, with 13 bases sitting between them. Germline CDR1 SGHNT, CDR2 YYREEE (reference sequence). Here the CDR3 DNA reads TGTGCCAGCAGCCTAAAAGCAGGGGACTATGGCTACACCTTC. Protein sequence: CASSLKAGDYGYTF.